This T cell receptor (beta chain) was retrieved from a study of blood T cell repertoires in COVID-19. V shed 2 bases, J shed 1 base, and the junction held 9 bases outside the gene matches. This CDR3 region has 18 residues. CDR1 and CDR2 from the germline V gene are KGHDR and SFDVKD. Sequenced by immunoSEQ multiplex PCR; TCRdb stores in-frame clones only, minus some. The sample carries about 240,000 clones, roughly 89% recorded once. V and J are TRBV24-1 and TRBJ2-1, with TRBD2 matching 8 bases. What was sequenced was PBMCs or T cells enriched from blood (not recorded which). The receptor was isolated from a woman aged 30 to 39 who had recovered from COVID-19. CDR3 sequence (DNA): TGTGCCACCAGTGATTCCACAGGAGCGGGAGTGTCCTACAATGAGCAGTTCTTC. It translates to CATSDSTGAGVSYNEQFF.